This record covers a single TCR beta chain. Its target is not known. PCR amplification relied on 60 Vbeta primers (plus 13 Jbeta primers). Clones were sequenced by immunoSEQ multiplex PCR, and TCRdb holds only the in-frame ones, with some missing. The table includes 150,000 to 200,000 clones, roughly 85% detected once. This entry comes from a study of cytomegalovirus exposure and HLA in healthy donors. Whole-study context: Within the Caucasian-associated ancestry cluster were under 85% of the roughly 400 genotyped donors. Study results and limitations: There was a cluster of highly shared sequence variants that was likely a sequencing artifact. Donors were assumed by presence/absence analyses to have roughly uniform sequencing depth. Earlier analysis looked at TCR beta V segments, and most were productive about 87% or about 30% of the time.

The length of the CDR3 is 17 residues. The germline V gene encodes CDR1 SGDLS and CDR2 YYNGEE. Unmatched junction bases numbered 12, after V lost 0 bases and J lost 6 bases. V gene TRBV9 combines with J gene TRBJ2-1; 7 nucleotides align to TRBD2. Material for sequencing was PBMCs. The sequence came from a man in his late teens or twenties in good health and CMV-seropositive. CDR3 sequence reads: CASSVGVLSSGSNEQFF. The DNA for the CDR3 is TGTGCCAGCAGCGTAGGAGTCCTTTCTAGCGGATCCAATGAGCAGTTCTTC. Using reference TRBV9 and TRBJ2-1 for the parts outside the CDR3, the full variable domain is DSGVTQTPKHLITATGQRVTLRCSPRSGDLSVYWYQQSLDQGLQFLIQYYNGEERAKGNILERFSAQQFPDLHSELNLSSLELGDSALYFCASSVGVLSSGSNEQFFGPGTRLTVL.